This TCR beta chain was profiled in a study of cytomegalovirus exposure and HLA in healthy donors (dated by TCRdb to the late 2010s). For context, the study as a whole: According to an earlier analysis of 450 to 650 of the donors, 150 million to 200 million T cells yielded 117 million unique TCR beta sequences and 276 Gb of sequence data. Around 320 gigabases of sequencing data and roughly 90 million unique TCR sequences were included in an early release covering 550 to 800 HLA-typed donors. Of the 398 genotyped donors, approximately 80% fell in the genetic ancestry cluster associated with self-reported Caucasian donors. The aim of the study was to test whether cataloging public T cell receptors could identify signatures of past pathogen exposure. Using immunosequencing, the study profiled T cell repertoires from 640 or so subjects and related those repertoires to cytomegalovirus serostatus. Along with the approximately 700-subject first cohort, a separate validation cohort of over a hundred different subjects was used. To predict cytomegalovirus infection status, the study combined high-throughput TCR immunosequencing, statistical association of individual TCRs with disease status, and machine learning. In a later analysis, previously published TCR beta repertoires from hundreds of donors were re-analyzed and high-resolution HLA genotyping was added so that TCR occurrence patterns could be studied. In the later analysis, no new phenotypic data were used to find candidate immune exposures; instead, reliance was placed on TCR beta sequences and their occurrence across donors. An earlier analysis of about 620 of the donors applied high-throughput TCR beta sequencing to assess whether each TCR beta V gene segment acted as functional or pseudogenic. Alongside the repertoire data, information on donor age, sex, ethnicity and CMV serostatus was compiled. Genome-wide SNP genotypes for about 60% of the roughly 670 donors were used in a later genetic analysis, which treated that subset as a discovery cohort. All discovery cohort repertoires had been generated on a single sequencing platform. HLA typing included class I and class II loci at four-digit resolution. Typing coverage differed by locus: A, B, C, DRB1 and DQB1 were typed in about 629-640 donors, DQA1 in about 500, DPA1 in approximately 610, and DPB1 in 450 to 490. Because of strong linkage in the cohort, roughly five DR-DQ haplotypes were treated as single units for association and clustering. Among about 400 genotyped donors of the cohort, an average of approximately 220,000 unique TCR beta nucleotide sequences was sequenced per donor, of which roughly 18% were non-productive.

Details on this clone: Its antigen is still unknown. No much larger clone exists at a distance of one base, and base qualities are not known.

Library preparation was by the immunoSEQ multiplex PCR assay. A mixture of 60 forward primers for TCR Vbeta segments and 13 reverse primers for TCR Jbeta segments was used in the multiplex PCR. The CDR3 region of rearranged TCR beta genes was amplified from genomic DNA by a multiplex PCR assay. Amplified TCR beta libraries were sequenced as 87-base-pair reads on the Illumina HiSeq System. As for how the authors treated the data: A later analysis tallied about 77 million unique TCR beta chains across the 666 repertoires, and approximately 9.9 million of those chains were shared by two or more donors. A nearest-neighbor algorithm error-corrected the raw reads and collapsed the reads into unique sequences, merging closely related sequences to remove PCR and sequencing errors. Alignment of CDR3 sequences to IMGT reference sequences was used to assign V, D and J gene segments. For a sequence to be retained, a match of at least six nucleotides was required to both a V gene segment and a J gene segment. A rearrangement counted as productive if the CDR3 had no stop codons and remained in frame with V and J, and every other rearrangement counted as non-productive. Following IMGT convention, CDR3 was defined as the stretch from the second conserved V-encoded cysteine up to the conserved J-encoded phenylalanine. The earlier analysis of about 560 of the donors excluded any sequence lacking an unambiguous match to a single V gene segment. In an earlier analysis of 587 of the donors, V segments were called functional above 56.7% productive rearrangements and were called segregating when the between-donor standard deviation exceeded 5%. To diagnose cytomegalovirus status from the catalog of TCR beta chain sequences, a statistical classification framework was built. In a later analysis, TCR nucleotide sequences were compared against IMGT/GENE-DB human TR gene sequences so that V and J genes could be assigned. In a later analysis, CDR3 sequences and most-parsimonious VDJ recombination scenarios were assigned using the TCRdist pipeline. In a later analysis, each TCR beta chain was defined by its CDR3 amino acid sequence together with its V-gene family, and reads lacking a unique V-gene family were excluded. To address suspected cross-contamination and a sequencing artifact, a later analysis removed approximately 600 highly shared, low-generation-probability nucleotide sequences. For each public chain, a later analysis derived a clonal expansion index from normalized ranks of inferred template counts within each repertoire. In a later analysis, generation probabilities were computed using a VDJ recombination model fitted to out-of-frame rearrangements, and the results were checked against IGoR. In a later analysis, hypergeometric tests were used to score TCR-TCR, TCR-HLA and TCR-CMV co-occurrence, with a repertoire-size bias correction applied to TCR pairs. False discovery rates were estimated in a later analysis by permuting HLA or CMV assignments 20 times. In a later analysis, co-occurring TCRs were grouped using DBSCAN, with TCRdist sequence similarity added in when clustering inside HLA-allele-positive subsets. Repertoires with fewer than 30,000 or more than 120,000 public chains were left out of co-occurrence clustering, as were about five repertoires with anomalous nucleotide sharing. TCRdb took this table from immuneACCESS and kept in-frame rearrangements with V and J called. Such tables lack part of the clones; where checked against another copy, unresolved V genes explain under half of the gap, and the rest is unexplained. That table gives V, J and clone size, and the DNA gave D and trimming. Within this sample are more than 90,000 clones, with roughly 70% of them counted one time only. Together, the top ten hold around 10% of the sample.

The cohort was made up of about 610 healthy bone marrow donors. At the time of sampling, every cohort member was nominally healthy, though immune exposures that went unrecorded were likely present. The donor was CMV seropositive and belonged to the group of 250 to 300 seropositive cohort members. Every donor gave a peripheral blood sample, and the peripheral blood mononuclear cells from that sample were used for TCR beta sequencing. The Qiagen DNeasy Blood Extraction Kit was used to extract genomic DNA from the blood cell samples. The cysteine opens and the phenylalanine closes a CDR3 of 16 amino acids. The read is trimmed to its CDR3 DNA, 48 bases read in frame from base 1. Trimming costs V 0 bases and J 5 bases, and their ends lie 16 bases apart. CDR1 and CDR2 are drawn from the germline V gene: MGHRA, YSYEKL. General findings and caveats noted by the study authors: Cytomegalovirus status was reported to be diagnosed by the classifier with high specificity and sensitivity in both the original and validation cohorts. Compared with the approximately 720-donor mean, donors in an Asian-associated ancestry cluster had fewer N-insertions in productive TCRs, according to a later genetic analysis. The authors suggested that the approach could potentially be extended to other disease states and immunological phenotypes. A later analysis reported that several top co-occurrence clusters appeared linked to parvovirus B19, influenza, CMV and Epstein-Barr virus. A later analysis found that HLA-associated TCR beta chains were more clonally expanded and had lower generation probabilities than equally common non-associated chains. The only immune exposure information available for the cohort was CMV serostatus. A group of highly shared sequence variants was considered likely to be a technical artifact of the sequencing pipeline. Correlated functional status among segregating V segments might reflect linkage disequilibrium, but an unknown experimental factor could not be ruled out. Because some donors lacked HLA typing at each locus, the association tests relied only on the typed subset. When HLA alleles, especially DR and DQ, strongly co-occurred, TCR associations were difficult to assign to individual alleles. Most CMV-associated TCR beta chains appeared to be HLA-restricted in a later analysis, and the HLA associations seemed to be driven largely by CMV exposure. A few of the identified cytomegalovirus-associated TCR beta chains were confirmed in vitro to be specific for cytomegalovirus antigens. A further reported finding was that TCR beta sequences accurately predicted the HLA-A and HLA-B alleles for most subjects in the first cohort. Because counts were too low, seventeen rarely observed V segments, including chromosome 9 orphons, were excluded from the earlier analysis of several hundred of the donors. The presence/absence analyses assumed that sequencing depth was roughly uniform across donors, and that assumption may not be true. In a later analysis, TCR association rates were found to vary across HLA loci, with the most associated TCRs seen for DRB1 alleles and the fewest for HLA-C alleles. In the study, around 150 TCR beta chains were listed as associated with cytomegalovirus. V-gene and J-gene trimming of TCR beta chains was associated with a missense DCLRE1C variant in a later genetic analysis, and the association was replicated in an independent cohort. Some IMGT-functional V segments, including TRBV6-2 and TRBV6-3, could not be told apart with the 87-base-pair reads, so those segments were excluded. An earlier analysis of several hundred of the donors showed that most TCR beta V segments appeared in productive rearrangements either about 87% or about 30% of the time, which broadly matched IMGT annotations. In a later analysis, around 15,000 TCR beta sequences were associated with specific HLA alleles at a false discovery rate of 0.05. In this cohort, only TCR beta chains were sequenced, and detectable features were limited by the absence of alpha or paired-chain data. While some public TCRs were present in many individuals, most TCR sequences turned up only very rarely across donors.

The sequencing input was PBMCs. The TCR sequence derives from a woman aged 45-60 years in good health and CMV-seropositive. The chain is made from TRBV4-1 and TRBJ1-2, with TRBD1 as a weak D call on 6 bases. CDR3 protein: CASSQDTYRVRYGYTF. The nucleotide sequence is TGCGCCAGCAGCCAAGATACCTACAGGGTTCGGTATGGCTACACCTTC.